Only a few counts were recorded for the clone carrying this TCR beta chain. As yet, its antigen is unknown. The sample belongs to a study of cytomegalovirus exposure and HLA in healthy donors. These donors counted as nominally healthy when sampled, but unrecorded immune exposures were likely. Primers: 60 Vbeta forward and 13 Jbeta reverse. Repertoires were generated with immunoSEQ multiplex PCR, while TCRdb's copy carries only in-frame clones and drops some. The table lists some 130,000 clones, roughly 72% of them singletons. The study, taken as a whole, reports: Many donors shared some public TCRs, even though most TCR sequences were rare. The only immune exposure information that was available was CMV serostatus. What a later analysis reportedly showed was that an Asian-associated ancestry cluster had fewer N-insertions than the approximately 700-donor mean.

From germline, CDR1 is MDHEN and CDR2 SYDVKM. CDR3 size: 13 residues. V was trimmed by 3 bases and J by 3 bases, leaving 9 bases between them. The chain uses TRBV28 and TRBJ2-7; the D gene is possibly TRBD1 (6 bases). The sample was PBMCs. The clonotype originates from a woman aged 45-59 years in good health and CMV-seronegative. CDR3 DNA sequence: TGTGCCAGCAGTTTCCAGGGGCTCTACGAGCAGTACTTC. Its translation: CASSFQGLYEQYF. The complete variable domain, with remaining parts taken from reference TRBV28 and TRBJ2-7, reads DVKVTQSSRYLVKRTGEKVFLECVQDMDHENMFWYRQDPGLGLRLIYFSYDVKMKEKGDIPEGYSVSREKKERFSLILESASTNQTSMYLCASSFQGLYEQYFGPGTRLTVT.